A single sample gave rise to the 21 T cell receptor beta chains below, sequenced in a study of beta chain features in type 1 diabetes. Sequenced material consisted of expressed TCRB transcripts (all of the isolated RNA was reverse transcribed). Some clones are missing from TCRdb's copy, which holds only in-frame ones; the method was immunoSEQ multiplex PCR. Among some 900,000 clones listed, roughly 15% were seen once. Source material: naive CD4+ T cells from blood. These receptors came from a young woman in good health.

This clone was detected a few times. The rearrangement uses TRBV4-3 and TRBJ2-1; 14 nucleotides line up with TRBD2. This CDR3 comprises 18 residues. V was clipped by 0 bases and J by 6 bases; unmatched bases: 7. Germline CDR1 and CDR2: LGHNA and YSLEER. The DNA of the CDR3 is TGCGCCAGCAGCCAAGAACCCCCGACTAGCGGGAGGGCCAATGAGCAGTTCTTC. Its translation: CASSQEPPTSGRANEQFF.

Points on this clone: The same CDR3 is also encoded by other DNA sequences in this sample. The rearrangement links TRBV11-2 to TRBJ2-1, with a tentative D call TRBD2 (5 bases). The CDR3 is 13 residues long. CDR1 is SGHAT, CDR2 FQNNGV, per germline. V was pared by 3 bases and J by 4 bases, with 7 bases between. CDR3 in DNA: TGTGCCAGCAGCTTGGGAGTGTACAATGAGCAGTTCTTC. Its translation is CASSLGVYNEQFF.

V is TRBV7-9 and J is TRBJ2-7, with 9 nucleotides matching TRBD1. The CDR3 contains 14 residues. V was pared by 5 bases and J by 2 bases, with 4 bases of the junction left unmatched. Germline assignment: CDR1 SEHNR and CDR2 FQNEAQ (reference sequence). DNA of the CDR3: TGTGCCAGCAGCATGACAGGGGGTCCCTACGAGCAGTACTTC. Translating it yields CASSMTGGPYEQYF.

This clone has more than one count but fewer than ten. This chain uses TRBV5-4 with TRBJ2-7; weak D call: TRBD2 (5 bases). Germline CDR1 SGHNT, CDR2 YYREEE (reference sequence). This CDR3 is built from 14 residues. Trimming removed 9 bases from V and 0 bases from J, with 16 bases in between. The CDR3 sequence: CATGENAHSYEQYF. In DNA form, the CDR3 reads TGTGCCACCGGGGAAAATGCGCACTCCTACGAGCAGTACTTC.

The J gene is TRBJ2-2, the V gene TRBV5-1; TRBD2 is a possible D gene (5 bases). The CDR3 is made up of 15 amino acids. Trimming took off 1 base at V and 3 bases at J, with 10 bases between the two ends. From germline, CDR1 is SGHRS and CDR2 YFSETQ. This CDR3 reads CASSLTGTYTGELFF. Written as DNA, the CDR3 is TGCGCCAGCAGCTTGACGGGAACCTACACCGGGGAGCTGTTTTTT.

This clone has just a few counts. The J gene is TRBJ2-5, the V gene TRBV5-8; D ambiguous. V lost 4 bases to trimming and J lost 2 bases, with 15 bases between them. Germline CDR1 SGHTS, CDR2 YDEGEE. This CDR3 has 15 residues. Here the CDR3 DNA reads TGTGCCAGCAGCCTAGGTGTGCGACTTCAAGAGACCCAGTACTTC. It is translated as CASSLGVRLQETQYF.

This clone was seen a few times. The chain couples TRBV4-2 to TRBJ1-5, with 9 bases that match TRBD1. CDR3 length equals 19 residues. The V and J ends lost 4 bases and 1 base, in that order; junction bases with no gene match: 14. CDR1 LGHNA and CDR2 YNFKEQ come from the germline V gene. CDR3 loop: CASSPSVGQGTWSNQPQHF. The CDR3 DNA follows: TGTGCCAGCAGCCCAAGCGTAGGACAGGGGACGTGGAGCAATCAGCCCCAGCATTTT.

The rearrangement joins TRBV7-3 to TRBJ2-3; 13 bases are a match to TRBD2. Looked up from germline, CDR1 is SGHTA and CDR2 is FQGTGA. The V gene end was trimmed by 3 bases and the J gene end by 6 bases; junction bases not matched to a gene: 3. This CDR3 is 15 amino acids long. The CDR3 DNA follows: TGTGCCAGCAGCTTCGGACTAGCGGGAGCGGATACGCAGTATTTT. As protein: CASSFGLAGADTQYF.

This clone was counted a few times. The chain carries TRBV11-1 and TRBJ2-1; 8 bases line up with TRBD2. CDR3 length equals 16 residues. The ends lost 6 bases at V and 2 bases at J; junction bases unmatched: 9. In germline, CDR1 is SGHAT, CDR2 FQDESV (reference sequence). CDR3 residues: CASSSRTSGAYNEQFF. The CDR3 DNA follows: TGTGCCAGCAGTTCGAGAACTAGCGGAGCCTACAATGAGCAGTTCTTC. Combining the CDR3 with reference TRBV11-1 and TRBJ2-1 gives the whole variable domain EAEVAQSPRYKITEKSQAVAFWCDPISGHATLYWYRQILGQGPELLVQFQDESVVDDSQLPKDRFSAERLKGVDSTLKIQPAELGDSAMYLCASSSRTSGAYNEQFFGPGTRLTVL.

Of note for this clone: At the DNA level, this CDR3 is encoded by other sequences in the same sample as well. DNA for the CDR3: TGTGCCAGCAGTGGAGATATGAACACTGAAGCTTTCTTT. Its translation: CASSGDMNTEAFF. The rearrangement uses TRBV2 and TRBJ1-1; D unclear. The CDR3 is 13 amino acids. The germline gives CDR1 SNHLY, CDR2 FYNNEI. The V gene lost 4 bases and the J gene lost 0 bases, with 6 bases spanning the gap.

This clone turned up a few times. The chain uses TRBV7-8 and TRBJ2-5; D may match TRBD1 or TRBD2 (7 bases each). Trimming took off 10 bases at V and 4 bases at J, with 13 bases between the two ends. Germline V gene sequence: CDR1 SGHVS, CDR2 FQNEAQ. The CDR3 contains 12 residues. The CDR3 sequence: CATGGVGETQYF. In DNA form, the CDR3 reads TGTGCCACAGGGGGGGTGGGAGAGACCCAGTACTTC.

This clone was observed a few times. The CDR3 sequence is CASRPDGGLRNQPQHF. In nucleotides, the CDR3 is TGTGCCAGCCGTCCGGATGGGGGGCTTCGGAATCAGCCCCAGCATTTT. The rearrangement uses TRBV27 and TRBJ1-5; weak D call: TRBD1 (6 bases). Trimming removed 8 bases from V and 4 bases from J, with 21 bases in between. In germline, CDR1 is MNHEY, CDR2 SMNVEV (reference sequence). The length of the CDR3 is 16 residues.

The chain has TRBV7-8 and TRBJ1-5; D remains ambiguous. There are 13 residues in the CDR3. Germline V gene sequence: CDR1 SGHVS, CDR2 FQNEAQ. V was cut by 0 bases and J by 0 bases, with 0 bases left in between. CDR3 sequence (DNA): TGTGCCAGCAGCTTAGCTAGCAATCAGCCCCAGCATTTT. This sequence encodes CASSLASNQPQHF.

This clone was detected a few times. V usage is TRBV9 and J usage is TRBJ2-7, with TRBD2 matching over 7 bases. The CDR3 consists of 14 residues. Germline V gene data show CDR1 as SGDLS and CDR2 as YYNGEE. V was pared by 0 bases and J by 4 bases, with 4 bases of the junction left unmatched. The CDR3 region has the DNA TGTGCCAGCAGCGTAGGCGGGAGAGCATACGAGCAGTACTTC. Protein sequence: CASSVGGRAYEQYF.

This clone was counted only a few times. The chain is built from TRBV5-1 and TRBJ2-2, with TRBD2 matching over 12 bases. Unmatched junction bases numbered 5, after V lost 3 bases and J lost 2 bases. Germline V lookup: CDR1 SGHRS, CDR2 YFSETQ. The CDR3 runs to 17 residues. CDR3 sequence (DNA): TGCGCCAGCAGCTCGACTAGCGGGGGCCCAAACACCGGGGAGCTGTTTTTT. This codes for CASSSTSGGPNTGELFF.

The chain recombines TRBV18 with TRBJ2-5; D gene unclear. The CDR3 is made up of 12 amino acids. Germline lookup yields CDR1 KGHSH and CDR2 LQKENI. The germline V and J ends were trimmed by 4 bases and 10 bases, with 13 bases remaining between them. The CDR3 region is CASSRTTRGQYF. In DNA, the CDR3 is TGTGCCAGCTCACGGACCACAAGAGGCCAGTACTTC.

The rearrangement uses TRBV7-9 and TRBJ2-3; 11 bases line up with TRBD2. CDR3 length: 16 amino acids. CDR1 and CDR2 from the germline V gene are SEHNR and FQNEAQ (reference sequence). The V gene end was trimmed by 5 bases and the J gene end by 2 bases; junction bases not matched to a gene: 6. Here the CDR3 DNA reads TGTGCCAGCAGCGATACTAGCGGGAGTTTCACAGATACGCAGTATTTT. Its protein is CASSDTSGSFTDTQYF. The full variable domain, its missing parts supplied by reference TRBV7-9 and TRBJ2-3, is DTGVSQNPRHKITKRGQNVTFRCDPISEHNRLYWYRQTLGQGPEFLTYFQNEAQLEKSRLLSDRFSAERPKGSFSTLEIQRTEQGDSAMYLCASSDTSGSFTDTQYFGPGTRLTVL.

The chain employs TRBV10-3 and TRBJ2-7, with D possibly being TRBD2 (6 bases). Germline V gives CDR1 ENHRY, CDR2 SYGVKD. The length of the CDR3 is 14 residues. Trimming removed 4 bases from V and 2 bases from J, with 12 bases in between. CDR3: CAISVEAGPYEQYF. CDR3 DNA sequence: TGTGCCATCAGTGTTGAGGCGGGACCCTACGAGCAGTACTTC.

This clone was detected only a few times. The chain carries TRBV11-2 and TRBJ2-3, with TRBD1 matching over 7 bases. Germline CDR1 SGHAT, CDR2 FQNNGV. After removal of 3 bases from V and 0 bases from J, the junction contained 6 bases not matched to a gene. The CDR3 has 16 residues. The CDR3 bases are TGTGCCAGCAGCTTTTCCGCGGACAGGAGCACAGATACGCAGTATTTT. Residues: CASSFSADRSTDTQYF.

In its sample, this clone was seen a few times. The rearrangement uses TRBV4-3 and TRBJ2-7; D is undetermined. V was clipped by 0 bases and J by 3 bases, with 12 bases between them. This CDR3 contains 15 residues. Germline loops: CDR1 LGHNA, CDR2 YSLEER. CDR3 residues: CASSQDYRLGYEQYF. In DNA, the CDR3 is TGCGCCAGCAGCCAAGATTATCGGTTGGGCTACGAGCAGTACTTC.

A few counts support this clone. The rearrangement links TRBV29-1 to TRBJ2-7; 9 nucleotides agree with TRBD1. The CDR3 is 16 amino acids. CDR1 and CDR2 (germline): SQVTM, ANQGSEA. The V segment lost 6 bases and the J segment 9 bases; nucleotides outside the gene matches: 21. The CDR3 region has the DNA TGCAGCGTGGGGAGGGCCTCCGGGACAGGGACCTTTGGGCAGTACTTC. It yields the protein CSVGRASGTGTFGQYF.